The 12 T cell receptor beta chains presented below share a single source sample, sequenced in a study of blood T cells in healthy people across ages. Primed by a sample-barcoded 5' primer and a J-beta primer mix, a second PCR proceeded for roughly 7 to 12 cycles. Using its own MiXCR run on the 5' RACE reads, TCRdb lists one record per CDR3 protein. Among about 1.6 million distinct CDR3 sequences, 30% to 35% were seen once, and the ten largest hold roughly 10%. What was sequenced was blood. The receptors were sampled from a woman between 25 and 40 years old in good health.

This clonotype was counted only a few times. The chain links TRBV20-1 to TRBJ2-7; D is unresolved. Trimming removed 6 bases at V and 2 bases at J, with 14 bases between. CDR1 and CDR2 from the germline V gene are DFQATT and SNEGSKA (reference sequence). The CDR3 is made up of 13 amino acids. As DNA, the CDR3 is TGCAGTGCGAACTGGAAGGGCCCCTACGAGCAGTACTTC. Amino acids: CSANWKGPYEQYF.

This chain links TRBV5-6 with TRBJ2-5; perhaps TRBD2 as D (6 bases). Near its end, the DNA agrees better with TRBJ2-7, so the J call may be wrong. Per germline, CDR1 SGHDT and CDR2 YYEEEE. The CDR3 has 14 amino acids. CDR3 in DNA: TGTGCCAGCAGCTCACGGGGCGGGACCTACGAGCAGTACTTC. Its translation: CASSSRGGTYEQYF.

This clonotype was detected a few times. The chain employs TRBV3-1 and TRBJ1-6; D call uncertain. With 2 bases removed from V and 9 bases from J, the gap between germline ends came to 17 bases. This CDR3 comprises 16 residues. Germline CDR1 LGHDT, CDR2 YNNKEL (reference sequence). The CDR3 here is CASSQLGRRPLSPLHF. The CDR3 coding sequence is TGTGCCAGCAGCCAACTTGGGCGGCGGCCTCTTTCACCCCTCCACTTT.

The J gene is TRBJ2-7, the V gene TRBV5-1, with D tentatively TRBD1 (5 bases). This CDR3 is 16 amino acids long. Germline V gene data show CDR1 as SGHRS and CDR2 as YFSETQ. The V end was cut by 4 bases, the J end by 3 bases, with 20 bases between. The CDR3 nucleotides read TGCGCCAGCAGCGTCAGCGCCCCCAGGGAAGGCTACGAGCAGTACTTC. Translating gives CASSVSAPREGYEQYF.

The rearrangement uses TRBV13 and TRBJ2-7; D is perhaps TRBD2 (6 bases). V was clipped by 0 bases and J by 6 bases, with 9 bases between them. Germline CDR1 PRHDT, CDR2 FYEKMQ (reference sequence). This CDR3 comprises 13 residues. Here the CDR3 DNA reads TGTGCCAGCAGCTTAGGGGGACTCCGCGAGCAGTACTTC. Its translation is CASSLGGLREQYF.

This clonotype has only a few counts. The rearrangement links TRBV4-1 to TRBJ2-7; D call uncertain. The CDR3 totals 15 residues. The germline V and J ends were trimmed by 0 bases and 0 bases, with 9 bases remaining between them. The germline V gene has CDR1 MGHRA and CDR2 YSYEKL. Here the CDR3 reads CASSQDRGPSYEQYF. In DNA form, the CDR3 reads TGCGCCAGCAGCCAAGATAGAGGCCCCTCCTACGAGCAGTACTTC.

V gene TRBV20-1 combines with J gene TRBJ2-2, with D possibly being TRBD2 (6 bases). V lost 4 bases, J lost 7 bases, and 16 bases lay in between. Germline V CDR1 and CDR2: DFQATT, SNEGSKA (reference sequence). The CDR3 spans 14 residues. DNA for the CDR3: TGCAGTGCTAAGGAGGGAGCTCCGGGCGGGGAGCTGTTTTTT. Protein: CSAKEGAPGGELFF.

The V gene is TRBV4-1, the J gene TRBJ2-7; D may be TRBD1 (5 bases). The V gene's germline CDR1 is MGHRA and CDR2 YSYEKL. With 3 bases removed from V and 0 bases from J, the gap between germline ends came to 12 bases. CDR3 length: 15 amino acids. The CDR3 loop reads CASSQILDTSYEQYF. DNA of the CDR3: TGCGCCAGCAGCCAGATCCTGGACACCTCCTACGAGCAGTACTTC.

The chain has TRBV5-1 and TRBJ2-5; D not certain. Trimming shortened V by 5 bases and J by 2 bases, and 10 bases separated the two germline ends. CDR1 is SGHRS and CDR2 is YFSETQ in the germline V gene. The CDR3 runs to 13 residues. The CDR3 DNA reads as TGCGCCAGCAGTCAGAAGGGTCAAGAGACCCAGTACTTC. It is translated as CASSQKGQETQYF.

This clonotype has more than one count but fewer than ten. The chain joins TRBV27 to TRBJ2-1; D tentatively reads TRBD1 or TRBD2 (5 bases each). The CDR3 totals 17 residues. The germline gives CDR1 MNHEY, CDR2 SMNVEV (reference sequence). Trimming cost V 0 bases and J 0 bases, with 12 bases left between them. CDR3 protein: CASSLSLGTFSYNEQFF. In DNA form, the CDR3 reads TGTGCCAGCAGTTTATCCCTCGGGACCTTCTCCTACAATGAGCAGTTCTTC.

The chain links TRBV4-2 to TRBJ2-3, with D tentatively TRBD2 (6 bases). Deletions cut 1 base from V and 0 bases from J, with 11 bases between. In germline, CDR1 is LGHNA, CDR2 YNFKEQ. The CDR3 is 16 amino acids. CDR3 sequence: CASSQGPLASTDTQYF. The CDR3 region has the DNA TGTGCCAGCAGCCAAGGCCCTCTAGCGAGCACAGATACGCAGTATTTT.

The chain carries TRBV11-1 and TRBJ2-5; D gene unclear. V was shortened by 2 bases and J by 4 bases, with 11 bases between the two germline ends. Germline CDR1 reads SGHAT; CDR2 reads FQDESV (reference sequence). The CDR3 loop spans 14 amino acids. CDR3: CASSLMANRETQYF. CDR3 DNA sequence: TGTGCCAGCAGCTTAATGGCCAACCGAGAGACCCAGTACTTC.